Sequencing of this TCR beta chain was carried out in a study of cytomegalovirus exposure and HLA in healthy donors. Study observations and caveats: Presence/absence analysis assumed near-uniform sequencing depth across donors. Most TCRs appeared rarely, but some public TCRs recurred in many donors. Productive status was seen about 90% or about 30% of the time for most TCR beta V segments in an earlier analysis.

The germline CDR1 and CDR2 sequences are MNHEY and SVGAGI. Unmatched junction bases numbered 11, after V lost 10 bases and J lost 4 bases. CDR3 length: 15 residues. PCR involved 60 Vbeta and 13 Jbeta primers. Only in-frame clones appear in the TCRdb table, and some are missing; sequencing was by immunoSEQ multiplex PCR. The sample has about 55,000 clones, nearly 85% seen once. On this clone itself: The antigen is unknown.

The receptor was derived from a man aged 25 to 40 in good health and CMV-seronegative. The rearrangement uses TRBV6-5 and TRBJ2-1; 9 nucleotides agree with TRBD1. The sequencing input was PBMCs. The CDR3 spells CATFSRDREYNEQFF. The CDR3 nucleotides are TGTGCCACTTTTTCCCGGGACAGGGAATACAATGAGCAGTTCTTC.